This T cell receptor beta chain was documented in a study of STAT5B mutations in CD4+ large granular lymphocyte leukemia. The survey-level immunoSEQ assay was used. Sequencing used immunoSEQ multiplex PCR; TCRdb keeps in-frame clones, though not all of them. The table has tens of thousands of clones, around 85% seen once. V gave up 2 bases and J gave up 5 bases, with 10 bases separating them. CDR1 is MDHEN and CDR2 is SYDVKM in the germline V gene. This CDR3 is 14 amino acids long. This sequence originates from a human donor in good health. The sequenced sample consisted of CD4+ T cells from blood buffy coats. The genes are TRBV28 and TRBJ2-4; D may match TRBD1 or TRBD2 (5 bases each). The CDR3 protein is CASSLVVGENIQYF. In DNA, the CDR3 is TGTGCCAGCAGTTTAGTTGTGGGGGAAAACATTCAGTACTTC.